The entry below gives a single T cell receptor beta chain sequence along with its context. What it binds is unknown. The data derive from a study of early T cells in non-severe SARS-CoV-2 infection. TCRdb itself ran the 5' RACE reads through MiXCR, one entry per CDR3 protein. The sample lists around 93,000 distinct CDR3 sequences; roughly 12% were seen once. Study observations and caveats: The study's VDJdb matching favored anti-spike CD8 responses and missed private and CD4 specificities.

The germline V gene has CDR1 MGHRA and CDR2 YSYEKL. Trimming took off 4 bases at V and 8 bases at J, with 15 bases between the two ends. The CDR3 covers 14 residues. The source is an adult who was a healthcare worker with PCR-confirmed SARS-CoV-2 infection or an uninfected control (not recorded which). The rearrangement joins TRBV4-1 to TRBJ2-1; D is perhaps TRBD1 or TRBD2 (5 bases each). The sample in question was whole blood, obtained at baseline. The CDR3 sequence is CASSRWTWGDEQFF. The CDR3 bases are TGCGCCAGCAGCCGATGGACTTGGGGCGATGAGCAGTTCTTC.